The 15 T cell receptor beta chains reported below all come from one sample, sequenced in a study of blood T cells in healthy people across ages. With a J-beta primer mix and a sample-barcoded 5' primer, a second PCR ran about 7 to 11 cycles. TCRdb analysed the 5' RACE reads with MiXCR anew, one entry per CDR3 protein. Found here are approximately 360,000 distinct CDR3 sequences, approximately 51% of them singletons; the top ten hold approximately 51%. The sequenced material came from blood. The receptors shown here come from a man in his sixties in good health.

The V and J genes are TRBV12-3 or TRBV12-4 and TRBJ2-1; D is undetermined. The assigned J gene may be wrong: the sequence end matches TRBJ2-7 better. The CDR3 sequence is 15 residues long. Written as DNA, the CDR3 is TGTGCCAGCAAGAAGGACCAGAGCTCCTACGATGAGCAGTACTTC. This gives the protein CASKKDQSSYDEQYF.

This chain links TRBV20-1 with TRBJ1-1; D remains ambiguous. Germline V gene sequence: CDR1 DFQATT, CDR2 SNEGSKA (reference sequence). The CDR3 is 13 residues long. Deletions cut 3 bases from V and 4 bases from J, with 12 bases between. In nucleotides, the CDR3 is TGCAGTGCTAGGGACGGCAGACCCACTGAAGCTTTCTTT. This gives the protein CSARDGRPTEAFF.

This clonotype was counted ten times or more. The J gene is TRBJ2-7, the V gene TRBV4-1; 15 nucleotides agree with TRBD2. Looked up from germline, CDR1 is MGHRA and CDR2 is YSYEKL. The CDR3 loop spans 20 amino acids. The J segment lost 2 bases and the V segment lost 4 bases, leaving 15 bases of the junction unmatched. DNA for the CDR3: TGCGCCAGCAGCCGTCCCACGGGACTAGCGGGAGGAAAAGCGGCCTACGAGCAGTACTTC. It encodes CASSRPTGLAGGKAAYEQYF.

This sequence joins TRBV20-1 and TRBJ2-1, with unresolved D. V gave up 1 base and J gave up 4 bases, with 11 bases separating them. This CDR3 is built from 14 residues. Germline V gene lookup returns CDR1 DFQATT and CDR2 SNEGSKA (reference sequence). CDR3 DNA: TGCAGTGCTAGAGTGGCAGGTTTATACAATGAGCAGTTCTTC. Translation gives CSARVAGLYNEQFF.

The gene calls are TRBV27 and TRBJ2-7; no reliable D call. The CDR3 is made up of 14 amino acids. The V gene's germline CDR1 is MNHEY and CDR2 SMNVEV (reference sequence). Trimming shortened V by 6 bases and J by 3 bases, and 15 bases separated the two germline ends. CDR3 sequence (DNA): TGTGCCAGCAGCCCGATGGTGGCAAGCTACGAGCAGTACTTC. It translates to CASSPMVASYEQYF.

This chain links TRBV30 with TRBJ2-5, with D maybe TRBD1 (6 bases). The CDR3 has 13 amino acids. V was trimmed by 1 base and J by 4 bases, leaving 10 bases between them. CDR1 is GTSNPN, CDR2 SVGIG, per germline (reference sequence). The CDR3 sequence is CAWSGRGRETQYF. The CDR3 nucleotides are TGTGCCTGGAGTGGCAGGGGAAGAGAGACCCAGTACTTC.

This clonotype showed up just a few times. The chain carries TRBV12-3 or TRBV12-4 and TRBJ1-2; D not resolved. V dropped 7 bases and J dropped 0 bases, with 12 bases sitting between them. This CDR3 is built from 14 residues. The chain's CDR3 is CASTPRTPNYGYTF. The CDR3 region has the DNA TGTGCCAGCACCCCCCGGACTCCTAACTATGGCTACACCTTC.

The chain joins TRBV27 to TRBJ2-3; D remains ambiguous. There are 13 residues in the CDR3. Germline V lookup: CDR1 MNHEY, CDR2 SMNVEV (reference sequence). Trimming stripped 3 bases from V and 2 bases from J, with 6 bases between. This CDR3 is CASSFMFTDTQYF. The CDR3 DNA reads as TGTGCCAGCAGTTTCATGTTCACAGATACGCAGTATTTT.

V is TRBV14 and J is TRBJ1-1; weak D call: TRBD1 (6 bases). V gave up 0 bases and J gave up 6 bases, with 14 bases separating them. This CDR3 spans 15 amino acids. CDR1 is SGHDN, CDR2 FVKESK, per germline. The CDR3 loop reads CASSQDPQGWAEAFF. DNA of the CDR3: TGTGCCAGCAGCCAAGATCCTCAGGGGTGGGCTGAAGCTTTCTTT.

The chain employs TRBV11-1 and TRBJ2-4, with a weak D call TRBD1 (6 bases). Trimming removed 5 bases at V and 0 bases at J, with 11 bases between. Germline lookup yields CDR1 SGHAT and CDR2 FQDESV (reference sequence). CDR3 length: 15 amino acids. The CDR3 loop reads CASSGRGGAKNIQYF. The CDR3 DNA follows: TGTGCCAGCAGCGGCAGAGGGGGAGCCAAAAACATTCAGTACTTC.

This clonotype came up many times. The V and J genes are TRBV12-3 or TRBV12-4 and TRBJ1-1, with 8 bases matching TRBD1. This CDR3 is built from 14 residues. Germline trimming cut 3 bases from V and 7 bases from J; bases unmatched to any gene: 7. The chain's CDR3 is CASSFGQGASEAFF. CDR3 sequence (DNA): TGTGCCAGCAGTTTCGGGCAGGGGGCGAGTGAAGCTTTCTTT.

This clonotype was recorded many times. The chain links TRBV7-2 to TRBJ2-1; 7 bases line up with TRBD2. CDR1 is SGHTA, CDR2 FQGNSA, per germline. Trimming cost V 1 base and J 9 bases; bases outside gene matches: 6. The CDR3 runs 14 residues. CDR3 sequence: CASSLGPSGGEQFF. The CDR3 DNA is TGTGCCAGCAGCTTAGGGCCTAGCGGTGGTGAGCAGTTCTTC.

The chain couples TRBV5-6 to TRBJ2-5; 10 positions agree with TRBD2. V shed 3 bases and J 3 bases; nucleotides not matched to a gene: 5. The CDR3 totals 15 residues. Germline V gives CDR1 SGHDT, CDR2 YYEEEE. The CDR3 here is CASSWLAGVEETQYF. The CDR3 DNA reads as TGTGCCAGCAGCTGGCTAGCGGGGGTAGAAGAGACCCAGTACTTC.

This clonotype showed up many times. The chain has TRBV7-9 and TRBJ2-6; no definite D call. The CDR3 is 14 amino acids. In germline, CDR1 is SEHNR, CDR2 FQNEAQ (reference sequence). V was trimmed by 6 bases and J by 2 bases, leaving 8 bases between them. The CDR3 DNA reads as TGTGCCAGCAGTTCCCTAGCTGGGGCCAACGTCCTGACTTTC. Its protein product is CASSSLAGANVLTF.

This sequence joins TRBV20-1 and TRBJ2-7; the D call may be TRBD1 or TRBD2 (6 bases each). The J call is in doubt because the DNA end fits TRBJ2-5 better. The CDR3 runs 17 residues. Germline V CDR1 and CDR2: DFQATT, SNEGSKA (reference sequence). CDR3 nucleotide sequence: TGCAGTGCTAGATCCGTGGCGGTCCAGGGGAGGTTGGAGACCCAGTACTTC. It yields the protein CSARSVAVQGRLETQYF.